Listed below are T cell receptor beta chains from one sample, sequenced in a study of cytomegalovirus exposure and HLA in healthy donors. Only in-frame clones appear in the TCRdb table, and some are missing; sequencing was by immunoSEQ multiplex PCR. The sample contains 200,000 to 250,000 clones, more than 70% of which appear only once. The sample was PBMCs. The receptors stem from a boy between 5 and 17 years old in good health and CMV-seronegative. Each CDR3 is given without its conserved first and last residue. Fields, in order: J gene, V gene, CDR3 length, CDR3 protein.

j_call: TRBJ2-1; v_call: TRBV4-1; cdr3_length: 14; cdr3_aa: ASSLSTGGSYNEQF
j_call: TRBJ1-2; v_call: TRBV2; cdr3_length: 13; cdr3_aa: ASREGGEWPRSYT
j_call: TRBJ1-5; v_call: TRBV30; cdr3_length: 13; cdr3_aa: AWSDVTGFFGPQH
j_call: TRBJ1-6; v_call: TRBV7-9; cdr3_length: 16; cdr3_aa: ASSLVGGRSSYNSPLH
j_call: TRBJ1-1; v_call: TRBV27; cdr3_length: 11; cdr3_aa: ASGKGRATEAF
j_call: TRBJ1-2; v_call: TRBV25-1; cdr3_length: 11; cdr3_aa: ASSEYLQYGYT
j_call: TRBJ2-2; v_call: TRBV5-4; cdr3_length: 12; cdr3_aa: ASSPRSGEGELF
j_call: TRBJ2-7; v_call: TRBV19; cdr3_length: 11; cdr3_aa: ASSIGWPYEQY
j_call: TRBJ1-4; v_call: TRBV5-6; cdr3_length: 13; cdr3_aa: ASSLGARVNEKLF
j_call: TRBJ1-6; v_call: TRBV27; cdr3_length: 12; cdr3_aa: ASSFRVEDSPLH
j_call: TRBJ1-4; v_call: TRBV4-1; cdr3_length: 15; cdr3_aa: ASSRRPDYATNEKLF
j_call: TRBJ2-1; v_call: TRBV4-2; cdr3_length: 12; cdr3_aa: ASSPGGPWNEQF
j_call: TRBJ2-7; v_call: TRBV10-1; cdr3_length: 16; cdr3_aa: ASSESRTSGRRPYEQY
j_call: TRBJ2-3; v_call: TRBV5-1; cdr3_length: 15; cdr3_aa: ASSLSSGTGVADTQY
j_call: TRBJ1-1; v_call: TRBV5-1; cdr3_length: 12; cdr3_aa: ASSFGTGNTEAF
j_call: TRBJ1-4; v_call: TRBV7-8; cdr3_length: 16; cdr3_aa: ASKKGRGPFATNEKLF
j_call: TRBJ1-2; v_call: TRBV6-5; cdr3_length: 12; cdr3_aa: ASRMHTGGYGYT
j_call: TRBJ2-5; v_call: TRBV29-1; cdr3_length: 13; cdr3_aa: SVGQGPYPGETQY
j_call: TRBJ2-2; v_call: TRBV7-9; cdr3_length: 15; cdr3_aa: ASSSPQDRVFTGELF
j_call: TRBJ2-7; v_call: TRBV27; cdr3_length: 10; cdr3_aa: ASSYRGGEQY
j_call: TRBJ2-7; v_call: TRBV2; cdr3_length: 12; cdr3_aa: ASSDGRSPYEQY
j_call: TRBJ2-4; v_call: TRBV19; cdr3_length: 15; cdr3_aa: ASSPRTGRIAKNIQY
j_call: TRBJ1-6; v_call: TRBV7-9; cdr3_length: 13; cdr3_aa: ASSYGRSYNSPLH
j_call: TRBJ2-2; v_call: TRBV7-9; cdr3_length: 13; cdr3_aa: ASRGLAGVVGELF
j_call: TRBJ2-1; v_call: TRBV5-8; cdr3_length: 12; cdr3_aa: ASSLGWGRNEQF
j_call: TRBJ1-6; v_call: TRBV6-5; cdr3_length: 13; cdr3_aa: ASSYNEGANSPLH
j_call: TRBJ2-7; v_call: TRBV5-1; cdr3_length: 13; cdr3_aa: ATKLGLAATYEQY
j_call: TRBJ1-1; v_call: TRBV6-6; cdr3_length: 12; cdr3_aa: ASSPGTEGTEAF
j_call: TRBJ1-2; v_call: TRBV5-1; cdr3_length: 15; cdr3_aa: ASSLVLQGSVPYGYT